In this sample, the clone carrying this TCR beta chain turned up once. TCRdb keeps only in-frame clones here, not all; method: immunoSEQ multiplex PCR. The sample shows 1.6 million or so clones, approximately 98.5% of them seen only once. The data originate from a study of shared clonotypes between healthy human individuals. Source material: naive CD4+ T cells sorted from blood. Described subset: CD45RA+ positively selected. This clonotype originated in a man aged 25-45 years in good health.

The CDR3, as DNA: TGCGCCAGCAGCCCCGAGGGGGGGTGGCTCGCTGAAGCTTTCTTT. Amino acids: CASSPEGGWLAEAFF. The genes are TRBV5-1 and TRBJ1-1, with a weak D call TRBD1 (6 bases). The V end was cut by 4 bases, the J end by 6 bases, with 19 bases between. The CDR3 is 15 residues long. Looked up from germline, CDR1 is SGHRS and CDR2 is YFSETQ.